Below, 8 T cell receptor beta chains from the same sample are listed, as sequenced in a study of identifying expanded T cells in peripheral blood. Profiling relied on immunoSEQ multiplex PCR, and the TCRdb table lists in-frame clones only, not all of them. The sample shows some 75,000 clones, 85% to 90% of them seen only once. The material sequenced was blood. The receptors originated from a person between 18 and 75 years old in good health.

The rearrangement joins TRBV19 to TRBJ1-5, with D maybe TRBD1 (6 bases). Germline-derived CDR1 and CDR2 are LNHDA and SQIVND (reference sequence). The CDR3 covers 15 residues. Trimming took 4 bases from V and 6 from J, leaving 16 bases between them. CDR3 DNA: TGTGCCAGTAGTAACCCCCCAGGGGACCGTCAGCCCCAGCATTTT. Its protein is CASSNPPGDRQPQHF.

This clone was seen just once. This chain joins TRBV5-1 and TRBJ1-2; TRBD1 matches at 9 bases. In germline, CDR1 is SGHRS, CDR2 YFSETQ. The CDR3 is made up of 20 amino acids. V was pared by 2 bases and J by 2 bases, with 19 bases of the junction left unmatched. For the CDR3, the DNA is TGCGCCAGCAGCTTTAAAACCAGACCGGGACAGGGAGCATCCAACTATGGCTACACCTTC. This translates into CASSFKTRPGQGASNYGYTF.

The V and J genes are TRBV9 and TRBJ1-3; possible D gene TRBD1, 6 bases. CDR3 size: 15 residues. Deletions cut 1 base from V and 8 bases from J, with 16 bases between. In germline, CDR1 is SGDLS, CDR2 YYNGEE. In DNA form, the CDR3 reads TGTGCCAGCAGCGTACTGCCAGGGGAAATGGACACCATATATTTT. Its protein is CASSVLPGEMDTIYF. Complete variable domain (other parts from reference TRBV9 and TRBJ1-3): DSGVTQTPKHLITATGQRVTLRCSPRSGDLSVYWYQQSLDQGLQFLIQYYNGEERAKGNILERFSAQQFPDLHSELNLSSLELGDSALYFCASSVLPGEMDTIYFGEGSWLTVV.

The chain links TRBV7-2 to TRBJ1-2, with 9 nucleotides matching TRBD1. The V and J ends lost 5 bases and 8 bases, in that order; junction bases with no gene match: 12. Germline V gene lookup returns CDR1 SGHTA and CDR2 FQGNSA. This CDR3 is built from 15 residues. The CDR3 DNA reads as TGTGCCAGCAGCCAGCCCCGACAGGGGGGCGGGGGCTACACCTTC. Its translation is CASSQPRQGGGGYTF.

The genes are TRBV18 and TRBJ1-2, with 7 bases that match TRBD1. V gave up 3 bases and J gave up 5 bases; unmatched junction bases: 9. Germline loops: CDR1 KGHSH, CDR2 LQKENI. The CDR3 runs to 15 residues. The CDR3 DNA sequence: TGTGCCAGCTCACCCAAGGGGGCACGGGAATATGGCTACACCTTC. Its translation: CASSPKGAREYGYTF.

This clone appeared a few times. The V and J genes are TRBV29-1 and TRBJ2-5, with 9 bases aligning to TRBD1. Trimming took 4 bases from V and 4 from J; bases not matched to a gene: 4. This CDR3 comprises 13 residues. The V gene's germline CDR1 is SQVTM and CDR2 ANQGSEA. CDR3 nucleotides: TGCAGCGTTGCGGAGACAGGGGGAGAGACCCAGTACTTC. It codes for CSVAETGGETQYF.

This chain uses TRBV13 with TRBJ2-3, with a tentative D call TRBD2 (6 bases). The CDR3 is 16 amino acids. The germline V and J ends were trimmed by 3 bases and 3 bases, with 16 bases remaining between them. Looked up from germline, CDR1 is PRHDT and CDR2 is FYEKMQ (reference sequence). CDR3 loop: CASSFKTSSPTDTQYF. For the CDR3, the DNA is TGTGCCAGCAGCTTTAAAACTAGCAGCCCGACAGATACGCAGTATTTT.

The chain uses TRBV5-4 and TRBJ2-3; TRBD2 agrees at 11 bases. Looked up from germline, CDR1 is SGHNT and CDR2 is YYREEE (reference sequence). With 2 bases clipped from V and 3 bases from J, the junction kept 2 bases outside the gene matches. This CDR3 has 15 residues. CDR3 in amino acids: CASSLSSGRTDTQYF. CDR3 DNA sequence: TGTGCCAGCAGCTTATCTAGCGGGAGGACAGATACGCAGTATTTT.